The 7 T cell receptor beta chains reported below all come from one sample, sequenced in a study of blood T cell repertoires in COVID-19. Clones were sequenced by immunoSEQ multiplex PCR, and TCRdb holds only the in-frame ones, with some missing. The repertoire has 300,000 to 500,000 clones, approximately 88% of them found once; the top ten carry around 0.97%. What was sequenced was PBMCs or T cells enriched from blood (not recorded which). These receptors were taken from a woman aged 25 to 39 with acute COVID-19.

This clone was observed a handful of times. V gene TRBV19 combines with J gene TRBJ1-5; D is perhaps TRBD1 (5 bases). The germline V gene encodes CDR1 LNHDA and CDR2 SQIVND (reference sequence). Deletions cut 3 bases from V and 0 bases from J, with 12 bases between. CDR3 length: 16 amino acids. CDR3 sequence: CASSIYRHNSNQPQHF. For the CDR3, the DNA is TGTGCCAGTAGTATTTACAGGCATAATAGCAATCAGCCCCAGCATTTT.

The chain has TRBV24-1 and TRBJ2-3; TRBD2 might be the D (6 bases). CDR1 KGHDR and CDR2 SFDVKD come from the germline V gene. This CDR3 comprises 15 residues. Trimming shortened V by 9 bases and J by 1 base, and 16 bases separated the two germline ends. The CDR3 DNA reads as TGTGCCACCGAGGCTAGCGATTTCGGCACAGATACGCAGTATTTT. It is translated as CATEASDFGTDTQYF.

CDR3 region: CASSQVVGNTEAFF. CDR3 bases: TGTGCCAGCAGCCAGGTAGTTGGGAACACTGAAGCTTTCTTT. This rearrangement joins TRBV3-1 (or the pseudogene TRBV3-2) to TRBJ1-1; D not certain. From germline, CDR1 is LGHDT and CDR2 YNNKEL (reference sequence). This CDR3 is built from 14 residues. V lost 3 bases, J lost 1 base, and 9 bases lay in between.

This chain joins TRBV11-2 and TRBJ2-6; D ambiguous. This CDR3 contains 13 residues. V dropped 7 bases and J dropped 0 bases, with 4 bases sitting between them. Germline loops: CDR1 SGHAT, CDR2 FQNNGV. The CDR3 protein is CASIVSGANVLTF. CDR3 in DNA: TGTGCCAGCATAGTCTCTGGGGCCAACGTCCTGACTTTC. The full variable domain, with the rest looked up from reference TRBV11-2 and TRBJ2-6, is EAGVAQSPRYKIIEKRQSVAFWCNPISGHATLYWYQQILGQGPKLLIQFQNNGVVDDSQLPKDRFSAERLKGVDSTLKIQPAKLEDSAVYLCASIVSGANVLTFGAGSRLTVL.

The chain couples TRBV7-2 to TRBJ2-7, with 9 bases aligning to TRBD1. Per germline, CDR1 SGHTA and CDR2 FQGNSA. Trimming at V came to 1 base and at J to 5 bases, leaving 3 bases not matched to a gene. This CDR3 region has 14 residues. The CDR3 loop is CASSLGDRADEQYF. The CDR3 coding sequence is TGTGCCAGCAGCTTAGGGGACAGGGCAGACGAGCAGTACTTC.

The V call is TRBV7-6, the J call TRBJ2-6; 7 bases fit TRBD2. Germline V gene sequence: CDR1 SGHVS, CDR2 FNYEAQ. The CDR3 totals 18 residues. After removal of 5 bases from V and 5 bases from J, the junction contained 15 bases not matched to a gene. CDR3 DNA: TGTGCCAGCAGCCCAATAGCGGGTTTGGCCCTTAGGGCCAACGTCCTGACTTTC. Amino acid sequence: CASSPIAGLALRANVLTF.

V and J are TRBV7-3 and TRBJ2-6; D is possibly TRBD2 (7 bases). Germline CDR1 and CDR2: SGHTA and FQGTGA. Trimming removed 0 bases from V and 3 bases from J, with 9 bases in between. This CDR3 has 16 amino acids. The CDR3 loop is CASSLTRGLGANVLTF. The DNA for the CDR3 is TGTGCCAGCAGCTTAACGCGGGGGCTTGGGGCCAACGTCCTGACTTTC.